What follows describes a single T cell receptor beta chain. This clone was counted many times. Its cognate antigen has yet to be identified. No qualities accompany the bases; no much larger clone lies one base away. Reading the germline V gene gives CDR1 SGHDT and CDR2 YYEEEE. The CDR3 starts with the cysteine, ends with the phenylalanine, and has 12 residues. This entry keeps only the CDR3 DNA: 36 bases, framed from base 1. V and J lose 3 bases and 9 bases, and a span of 10 bases separates them. Taken with the paper, the label for treatment or condition translates to: high-dose cyclophosphamide on days +3 and +4 as single-agent GVHD prophylaxis. Busulfan and fludarabine conditioning, a related or unrelated marrow graft, and cyclophosphamide on days +3 and +4 were given to PTCy patients. The PTCy-treated patients were drawn from a prospective, multi-institutional clinical trial. Peripheral blood and bone marrow mononuclear cells were isolated by Ficoll-Hypaque density centrifugation and cryopreserved.

TRB sequencing used genomic DNA with the immunoSEQ assay at survey resolution or the hsTCRB kit. The paper's data handling went like this. The immunoSEQ software handled initial read processing, and the LymphoSeq R package was used for repertoire analyses. Clonality was computed as 1 minus normalized Shannon entropy; Gini coefficient was also calculated for each TRB dataset. Phenotypes of unsorted samples were inferred by mapping TRB sequences from sorted subsets of the recipient or donor onto unsorted samples of the same recipient. TCRdb took over this immuneACCESS table, retaining in-frame rearrangements with V and J assigned. Such tables are incomplete; in checked studies, under half of the missing clones stem from an unresolved V gene, and the remainder is unexplained. V and J calls and clone size are given by that table; D and trimming were obtained from the DNA. This sample was tabulated with about 12,000 clones, among which there are no singletons. In total, the top ten clones hold approximately 25% of the sample.

These data belong to a study of T cells after posttransplantation cyclophosphamide (dated by TCRdb to between 2015 and 2016). The study in broad terms: Using TRB sequencing, the study followed how the T cell repertoire reconstituted after myeloablative bone marrow transplantation in which posttransplantation cyclophosphamide served as GVHD prophylaxis. Samples from about 33 PTCy-treated patients, along with samples from 15 to 20 of their related bone marrow donors, underwent antigen receptor sequencing. Blood from all 35 or so PTCy patients with 1-year posttransplant specimens was subjected to TRB sequencing. Up to about 3 additional blood samples from 2 to 5.2 years after transplant were also TRB-sequenced in 3 patients, as was pretransplant blood from 4 patients. TRA and TRB clonality were tightly correlated in several samples, so subsequent TCR analyses focused on TRB only. Public TRB sequences were searched against a database of over 3,500 sequences associated with responses to pathogens, tumor antigens, self-antigens and alloantigens. On the study overall, not on this receptor specifically: The TRB repertoires of T cells infiltrating skin or the GI tract showed only limited overlap with the TRB repertoires found in blood. Donor-recipient similarity was low at 1-2 months but rose over the first year, and later blood repertoires were often dominated by donor CD8+ memory clones. Across fewer than 50 patients, TRB clonality was highly associated with recipient CMV seropositivity and CMV reactivation, and diversity in PTCy patients was similar to diversity in CNI/methotrexate controls.

The source was PBMCs, collected after allogeneic stem cell transplant with posttransplant cyclophosphamide. The TCR sequence derives from a female patient in her thirties or forties who received an allogeneic stem cell transplant from a related donor, was CMV-positive, and had acute GVHD only. After a transplant, not all T cells may be the patient's own; some may come from the graft donor. Rearrangement joined TRBV5-6 to TRBJ2-1; a tentative D match to TRBD2 spans 6 bases. For the CDR3, the sequence is CASSSRRGEQFF. The nucleotides are TGTGCCAGCAGCTCCCGGAGGGGTGAGCAGTTCTTC.